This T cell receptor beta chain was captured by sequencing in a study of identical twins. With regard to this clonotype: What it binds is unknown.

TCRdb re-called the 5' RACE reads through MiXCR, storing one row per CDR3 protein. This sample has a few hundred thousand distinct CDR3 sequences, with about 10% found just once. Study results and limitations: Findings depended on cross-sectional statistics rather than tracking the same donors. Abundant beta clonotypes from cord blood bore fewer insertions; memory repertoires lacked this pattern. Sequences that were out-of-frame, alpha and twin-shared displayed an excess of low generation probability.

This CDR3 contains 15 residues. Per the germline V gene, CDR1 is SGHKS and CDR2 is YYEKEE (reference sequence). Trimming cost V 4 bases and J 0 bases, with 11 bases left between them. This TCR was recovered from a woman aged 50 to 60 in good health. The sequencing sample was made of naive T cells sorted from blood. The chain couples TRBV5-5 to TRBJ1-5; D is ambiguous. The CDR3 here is CASSLPGNSNQPQHF. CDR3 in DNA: TGTGCCAGCAGCCTGCCGGGAAATAGCAATCAGCCCCAGCATTTT.